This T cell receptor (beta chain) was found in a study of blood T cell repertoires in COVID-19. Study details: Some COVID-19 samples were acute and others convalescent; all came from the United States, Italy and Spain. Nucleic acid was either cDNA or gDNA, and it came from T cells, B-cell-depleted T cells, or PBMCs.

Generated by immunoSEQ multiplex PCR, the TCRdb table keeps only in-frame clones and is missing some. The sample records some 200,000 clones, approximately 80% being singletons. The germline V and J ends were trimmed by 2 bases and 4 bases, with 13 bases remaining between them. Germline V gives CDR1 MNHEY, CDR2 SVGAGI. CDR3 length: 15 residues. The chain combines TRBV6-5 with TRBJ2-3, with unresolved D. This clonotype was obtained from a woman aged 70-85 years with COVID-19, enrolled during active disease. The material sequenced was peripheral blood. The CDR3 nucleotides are TGTGCCAGCAGTTACGGGCTGATGGGCGCAGATACGCAGTATTTT. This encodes CASSYGLMGADTQYF.